Listed below are T cell receptor beta chains from one sample, sequenced in a study of T cell responses to AZD1222 COVID-19 vaccine. Here immunoSEQ multiplex PCR was the method, and the copy in TCRdb shows in-frame clones only, minus some. The table lists more than 130,000 clones, less than 95% of them singletons. Source: peripheral blood, taken on day 0 of AZD1222 vaccination. These receptors all come from an adult in good health. The CDR3 runs from the conserved cysteine through the conserved F or W. The D gene is left open where the match is weak. Clone sizes are given selectively: once, few, many, or a class where the clone is expanded.

D: -; V: TRBV24-1; size: once; J: TRBJ2-2; CDR3: CATRQGKELFF; DNA: TGTGCCACCAGACAGGGAAAGGAGCTGTTTTTT
D: -; V: TRBV7-2; size: -; J: TRBJ2-1; CDR3: CASSRDVTWFSYNEQFF; DNA: TGTGCCAGCAGCCGGGATGTTACTTGGTTCTCCTACAATGAGCAGTTCTTC
D: -; V: TRBV20-1; size: -; J: TRBJ2-2; CDR3: CSASYTGELFF; DNA: TGCAGTGCTAGCTACACCGGGGAGCTGTTTTTT
D: -; V: TRBV2; size: once; J: TRBJ1-4; CDR3: CASRVLMGRRQEKLFF; DNA: TGTGCCAGCAGAGTATTGATGGGACGGCGTCAGGAAAAACTGTTTTTT
D: -; V: TRBV30; size: -; J: TRBJ1-4; CDR3: CAWGDEKLFF; DNA: TGTGCCTGGGGAGATGAAAAACTGTTTTTT
D: TRBD1; V: TRBV7-9; size: -; J: TRBJ2-7; CDR3: CASSFAGGSEQYF; DNA: TGTGCCAGCAGTTTCGCAGGGGGTTCCGAGCAGTACTTC
D: -; V: TRBV3-1/TRBV3-2; size: once; J: TRBJ2-5; CDR3: CASSQGGGGGETQYF; DNA: TGTGCCAGCAGCCAAGGTGGCGGAGGGGGGGAGACCCAGTACTTC
D: TRBD1; V: TRBV2; size: -; J: TRBJ1-4; CDR3: CASRTGFGNEKLFF; DNA: TGTGCCAGCAGGACAGGGTTTGGTAATGAAAAACTGTTTTTT
D: -; V: TRBV30; size: -; J: TRBJ2-7; CDR3: CAWSVGEWGEQYF; DNA: TGTGCCTGGAGTGTGGGGGAGTGGGGCGAGCAGTACTTC
D: -; V: TRBV7-8; size: -; J: TRBJ2-7; CDR3: CASSPAYEQYF; DNA: TGTGCCAGCAGCCCCGCCTACGAGCAGTACTTC
D: -; V: TRBV11-2; size: -; J: TRBJ1-4; CDR3: CASSLDGHIGEKLFF; DNA: TGTGCCAGCAGCTTGGACGGCCATATTGGTGAAAAACTGTTTTTT
D: TRBD2; V: TRBV6-5; size: -; J: TRBJ2-3; CDR3: CASSWREPADTQYF; DNA: TGTGCCAGCAGCTGGCGGGAGCCCGCAGATACGCAGTATTTT
D: TRBD1; V: TRBV2; size: -; J: TRBJ1-6; CDR3: CASSPGTVYNSPLHF; DNA: TGTGCCAGCAGCCCGGGGACAGTTTATAATTCACCCCTCCACTTT
D: TRBD1; V: TRBV11-3; size: -; J: TRBJ2-2; CDR3: CASSLQTGSNTGELFF; DNA: TGTGCCAGCAGCTTACAGACAGGGTCGAACACCGGGGAGCTGTTTTTT
D: TRBD1; V: TRBV7-9; size: -; J: TRBJ2-7; CDR3: CASSDRTGGESEQYF; DNA: TGTGCCAGCAGCGACCGGACAGGGGGTGAGAGCGAGCAGTACTTC
D: -; V: TRBV29-1; size: -; J: TRBJ1-2; CDR3: CSVEGLGRGYTF; DNA: TGCAGCGTTGAAGGGCTGGGACGGGGCTACACCTTC